Listed below are T cell receptor beta chains from one sample, sequenced in a study of shared clonotypes between healthy human individuals. Using immunoSEQ multiplex PCR, the repertoire was profiled, and TCRdb retains in-frame clones only, with some absent. This sample has more than 2 million clones, with roughly 94% found just once. The sequenced sample consisted of naive CD8+ T cells sorted from blood. The receptors here all came from a man younger than 30 in good health. Both conserved end residues are part of each CDR3. A D gene is named only where the DNA matches it firmly. Only part of the rows carry a size: once, few, many, or a class if the clone is expanded.

clone size: .; D gene: TRBD1; J gene: TRBJ2-7; V gene: TRBV5-8; CDR3 DNA: TGTGCCAGCAGCCCGACAGGGGGCGCCGCCTACGAGCAGTACTTC; CDR3 protein: CASSPTGGAAYEQYF
clone size: .; D gene: .; J gene: TRBJ1-4; V gene: TRBV6-6; CDR3 DNA: TGTGCCAGCAGTTACTCGGCAGGGAATAATGAAAAACTGTTTTTT; CDR3 protein: CASSYSAGNNEKLFF
clone size: .; D gene: TRBD2; J gene: TRBJ2-1; V gene: TRBV6-5; CDR3 DNA: TGTGCCAGCAGTTGGGGACTAGCGGGCTACAATGAGCAGTTCTTC; CDR3 protein: CASSWGLAGYNEQFF
clone size: .; D gene: .; J gene: TRBJ1-1; V gene: TRBV6-1; CDR3 DNA: TGTGCCGTCCCGTGGGGGGGCTTTGGATGGACTGAAGCTTTCTTT; CDR3 protein: CAVPWGGFGWTEAFF
clone size: few; D gene: .; J gene: TRBJ2-7; V gene: TRBV27; CDR3 DNA: TGTGCCAGCAGGTCCAGACAGGGCTGGCGGGAGGAGCAGTACTTC; CDR3 protein: CASRSRQGWREEQYF
clone size: .; D gene: .; J gene: TRBJ2-7; V gene: TRBV7-9; CDR3 DNA: TGTGCCAGCAGCATTGACAATTCCTACGAGCAGTACTTC; CDR3 protein: CASSIDNSYEQYF
clone size: .; D gene: .; J gene: TRBJ2-7; V gene: TRBV7-6; CDR3 DNA: TGTGCCAGCAGCCCACGCCCGGTCACCAGCTCCTACGAGCAGTACTTC; CDR3 protein: CASSPRPVTSSYEQYF
clone size: .; D gene: TRBD2; J gene: TRBJ2-1; V gene: TRBV11-2; CDR3 DNA: TGTGCCAGCAGCCCTAGCGGCTCCTACAATGAGCAGTTCTTC; CDR3 protein: CASSPSGSYNEQFF
clone size: .; D gene: TRBD1; J gene: TRBJ2-5; V gene: TRBV5-1; CDR3 DNA: TGCGCCAGCAGCTTCACAAGGGACAGGGCACAAGAGACCCAGTACTTC; CDR3 protein: CASSFTRDRAQETQYF
clone size: once; D gene: .; J gene: TRBJ1-1; V gene: TRBV7-2; CDR3 DNA: TGTGCCAGCAGCTTAGCGATCGGGGGGCGGAACACTGAAGCTTTCTTT; CDR3 protein: CASSLAIGGRNTEAFF
clone size: .; D gene: .; J gene: TRBJ2-7; V gene: TRBV4-1; CDR3 DNA: TGCGCCAGCAGCCAAGAGGGCGTTAGGATCTACGAGCAGTACTTC; CDR3 protein: CASSQEGVRIYEQYF
clone size: .; D gene: .; J gene: TRBJ2-7; V gene: TRBV30; CDR3 DNA: TGTGCGTTACCCTTGGCGGGATCTGGGGAGCAGTACTTC; CDR3 protein: CALPLAGSGEQYF
clone size: .; D gene: .; J gene: TRBJ1-2; V gene: TRBV19; CDR3 DNA: TGTGCCAGTAGTACCCTGGACAATTGGGACTATGGCTACACCTTC; CDR3 protein: CASSTLDNWDYGYTF
clone size: .; D gene: .; J gene: TRBJ2-5; V gene: TRBV7-9; CDR3 DNA: TGTGCCAGCAGCTTTAGCGACCAAGAGACCCAGTACTTC; CDR3 protein: CASSFSDQETQYF
clone size: .; D gene: .; J gene: TRBJ2-6; V gene: TRBV30; CDR3 DNA: TGTGCCTGGAGTGTTGGTTCTGGGGCCAACGTCCTGACTTTC; CDR3 protein: CAWSVGSGANVLTF
clone size: .; D gene: .; J gene: TRBJ1-1; V gene: TRBV4-1; CDR3 DNA: TGCGCCAGCAGCGAAGTCGCGGGGATTGAAGCTTTCTTT; CDR3 protein: CASSEVAGIEAFF
clone size: .; D gene: .; J gene: TRBJ1-6; V gene: TRBV28; CDR3 DNA: TGTGCCAGCTTCGAGGCGGGGGTAAGGTCACCCCTCCACTTT; CDR3 protein: CASFEAGVRSPLHF
clone size: .; D gene: .; J gene: TRBJ1-5; V gene: TRBV4-1; CDR3 DNA: TGCGCCAACAGCCAATTGACTGGCCAGCCCCAGCATTTT; CDR3 protein: CANSQLTGQPQHF
clone size: .; D gene: .; J gene: TRBJ1-4; V gene: TRBV27; CDR3 DNA: TGTGCCAGCAGTTTATCCGGGGGGGAGGGGCCCACGCAAGTGTTTAATGAAAAACTGTTTTTT; CDR3 protein: CASSLSGGEGPTQVFNEKLFF
clone size: once; D gene: TRBD1; J gene: TRBJ1-3; V gene: TRBV4-3; CDR3 DNA: TGCGCCAGCAGCCAAGACCCCAGACAGGGCCTCTCTGGAAACACCATATATTTT; CDR3 protein: CASSQDPRQGLSGNTIYF
clone size: once; D gene: .; J gene: TRBJ2-3; V gene: TRBV5-4; CDR3 DNA: TGTGCCAGCAGCTTCGTGGGGGCTAGCACAGATACGCAGTATTTT; CDR3 protein: CASSFVGASTDTQYF
clone size: .; D gene: .; J gene: TRBJ2-7; V gene: TRBV9; CDR3 DNA: TGTGCCAGCAGCCCCGGAGGTATCTACGAGCAGTACTTC; CDR3 protein: CASSPGGIYEQYF
clone size: .; D gene: .; J gene: TRBJ2-1; V gene: TRBV5-6; CDR3 DNA: TGTGCCAGCAGCTTTCAGAGCTCCTACAATGAGCAGTTCTTC; CDR3 protein: CASSFQSSYNEQFF
clone size: .; D gene: TRBD2; J gene: TRBJ2-1; V gene: TRBV4-2; CDR3 DNA: TGTGCCAGCAGCCAAGATTGGGCTAGCGGGGGAGGTGAGCAGTTCTTC; CDR3 protein: CASSQDWASGGGEQFF
clone size: .; D gene: TRBD1; J gene: TRBJ2-7; V gene: TRBV11-2; CDR3 DNA: TGTGCCAGCAGCTTTGACAGGGGAACCTACGAGCAGTACTTC; CDR3 protein: CASSFDRGTYEQYF
clone size: .; D gene: .; J gene: TRBJ2-7; V gene: TRBV4-3; CDR3 DNA: TGCGCCAGCAGCCAAGAAGGGGGGACAGCCTACGAGCAGTACTTC; CDR3 protein: CASSQEGGTAYEQYF
clone size: .; D gene: .; J gene: TRBJ2-3; V gene: TRBV4-2; CDR3 DNA: TGTGCCAGTGGGGAGGACCGCCTGGATACGCAGTATTTT; CDR3 protein: CASGEDRLDTQYF
clone size: .; D gene: TRBD1; J gene: TRBJ1-1; V gene: TRBV7-2; CDR3 DNA: TGTGCCAGCAGCTACACAGGGGGAAGCACTGAAGCTTTCTTT; CDR3 protein: CASSYTGGSTEAFF
clone size: .; D gene: TRBD1; J gene: TRBJ1-2; V gene: TRBV29-1; CDR3 DNA: TGCAGCGTTGAAGAAGGCAGGGGGCTCTTAGGCTACACCTTC; CDR3 protein: CSVEEGRGLLGYTF
clone size: .; D gene: .; J gene: TRBJ1-1; V gene: TRBV7-6; CDR3 DNA: TGTGCCAGCAGCTTATTCGCCGAGGCTGAAGCTTTCTTT; CDR3 protein: CASSLFAEAEAFF
clone size: once; D gene: TRBD1; J gene: TRBJ1-2; V gene: TRBV27; CDR3 DNA: TGTGCCAGCAGTGACAGGGGATGGAATGGCTACACCTTC; CDR3 protein: CASSDRGWNGYTF
clone size: .; D gene: TRBD2; J gene: TRBJ2-2; V gene: TRBV5-1; CDR3 DNA: TGCGCCAGCAGCCCGCGACTAGCGGGGGGGCCTGTCACCGGGGAGCTGTTTTTT; CDR3 protein: CASSPRLAGGPVTGELFF
clone size: .; D gene: .; J gene: TRBJ2-7; V gene: TRBV25-1; CDR3 DNA: TGTGCCAGCAGTGAAAAGGTCTACGAGCAGTACTTC; CDR3 protein: CASSEKVYEQYF
clone size: .; D gene: .; J gene: TRBJ1-3; V gene: TRBV15; CDR3 DNA: TGTGCCACCAGCAGAGATGGGACAACTGGAAACACCATATATTTT; CDR3 protein: CATSRDGTTGNTIYF
clone size: few; D gene: TRBD2; J gene: TRBJ2-7; V gene: TRBV4-1; CDR3 DNA: TGCGCCAGCAGCCAAGAAGGCGGGAGGCCCAACTCCTACGAGCAGTACTTC; CDR3 protein: CASSQEGGRPNSYEQYF
clone size: .; D gene: .; J gene: TRBJ1-1; V gene: TRBV7-9; CDR3 DNA: TGTGCCAGCAGCTGGGAGGTGGATGAAGCTTTCTTT; CDR3 protein: CASSWEVDEAFF
clone size: .; D gene: TRBD2; J gene: TRBJ2-5; V gene: TRBV7-9; CDR3 DNA: TGTGCCAGCAGCCCCCTCCTAGCGGCGCAGACTGAAGAGACCCAGTACTTC; CDR3 protein: CASSPLLAAQTEETQYF
clone size: .; D gene: .; J gene: TRBJ1-1; V gene: TRBV5-1; CDR3 DNA: TGCGCCAGCAGCTTGGGACAGGCCACTTTCTTT; CDR3 protein: CASSLGQATFF
clone size: .; D gene: TRBD1; J gene: TRBJ1-2; V gene: TRBV30; CDR3 DNA: TGTGCCTGGAGGGACAGGACCGCCGTTAACTATGGCTACACCTTC; CDR3 protein: CAWRDRTAVNYGYTF
clone size: .; D gene: .; J gene: TRBJ2-5; V gene: TRBV25-1; CDR3 DNA: TGTGCCAGCAGTGAAGGTTGGCAGAAAGAGACCCAGTACTTC; CDR3 protein: CASSEGWQKETQYF
clone size: .; D gene: .; J gene: TRBJ2-3; V gene: TRBV5-1; CDR3 DNA: TGCGCCAGCAGCCTTGGGGGGCTTTTTGCAGATACGCAGTATTTT; CDR3 protein: CASSLGGLFADTQYF
clone size: once; D gene: .; J gene: TRBJ2-3; V gene: TRBV11-2; CDR3 DNA: TGTGCCAGCAGCCCTTCCCAGGGGCATAGCACAGATACGCAGTATTTT; CDR3 protein: CASSPSQGHSTDTQYF
clone size: .; D gene: .; J gene: TRBJ1-3; V gene: TRBV30; CDR3 DNA: TGTGCCTGGAGTGAGACCAACTCTGGAAACACCATATATTTT; CDR3 protein: CAWSETNSGNTIYF
clone size: .; D gene: .; J gene: TRBJ1-6; V gene: TRBV6-6; CDR3 DNA: TGTGCCAGCACCGGAACTTTATCTAGTAATTCACCCCTCCACTTT; CDR3 protein: CASTGTLSSNSPLHF
clone size: .; D gene: TRBD2; J gene: TRBJ2-7; V gene: TRBV10-2; CDR3 DNA: TGCGCCAGCACTAAGGTACTAGCGGGGTCCGAGCAGTACTTC; CDR3 protein: CASTKVLAGSEQYF
clone size: once; D gene: .; J gene: TRBJ2-5; V gene: TRBV7-9; CDR3 DNA: TGTGCCAGCAGCTTATATGGGGGGCAGGCGGAGACCCAGTACTTC; CDR3 protein: CASSLYGGQAETQYF
clone size: .; D gene: .; J gene: TRBJ2-2; V gene: TRBV28; CDR3 DNA: TGTGCCAGCAGTTTATGGCAGGCAAACACCGGGGAGCTGTTTTTT; CDR3 protein: CASSLWQANTGELFF
clone size: few; D gene: TRBD2; J gene: TRBJ2-2; V gene: TRBV4-3; CDR3 DNA: TGCGCCAGCAGCCAAGATCCTAGCGGGAACACCGGGGAGCTGTTTTTT; CDR3 protein: CASSQDPSGNTGELFF
clone size: .; D gene: .; J gene: TRBJ1-2; V gene: TRBV27; CDR3 DNA: TGTGCCAGCAGAGAAGGGGTCTATGGCTACACCTTC; CDR3 protein: CASREGVYGYTF
clone size: .; D gene: TRBD2; J gene: TRBJ2-3; V gene: TRBV11-2; CDR3 DNA: TGTGCCAGCAGCTTCGGTCAAACTAGCGGGGGGATCACAGATACGCAGTATTTT; CDR3 protein: CASSFGQTSGGITDTQYF
clone size: few; D gene: .; J gene: TRBJ1-1; V gene: TRBV9; CDR3 DNA: TGTGCCAGCAGCGAGCCAGGGCGGACTGAAGCTTTCTTT; CDR3 protein: CASSEPGRTEAFF
clone size: .; D gene: TRBD2; J gene: TRBJ2-5; V gene: TRBV27; CDR3 DNA: TGTGCCAGCAGTTTAGAGGGCCTAGCGGGATTCGAGACCCAGTACTTC; CDR3 protein: CASSLEGLAGFETQYF
clone size: .; D gene: .; J gene: TRBJ2-5; V gene: TRBV30; CDR3 DNA: TGTGCCTGGAGTTTTGGGGTCCGGGTCCAAGAGACCCAGTACTTC; CDR3 protein: CAWSFGVRVQETQYF
clone size: .; D gene: TRBD2; J gene: TRBJ2-1; V gene: TRBV9; CDR3 DNA: TGTGCCAGCAGCGTAGATGGCGGGGGACCCTACAATGAGCAGTTCTTC; CDR3 protein: CASSVDGGGPYNEQFF
clone size: .; D gene: .; J gene: TRBJ1-3; V gene: TRBV19; CDR3 DNA: TGTGCCAGTATCGATTGGGACACAAGCTCTGGAAACACCATATATTTT; CDR3 protein: CASIDWDTSSGNTIYF
clone size: once; D gene: .; J gene: TRBJ1-6; V gene: TRBV28; CDR3 DNA: TGTGCCAGCAGTTTATTGGGGGGAGGGAGATTTTCACCCCTCCACTTT; CDR3 protein: CASSLLGGGRFSPLHF
clone size: once; D gene: .; J gene: TRBJ2-7; V gene: TRBV13; CDR3 DNA: TGTGCCAGCAGCTTAGGCCGTCGGGGGTACGAGCAGTACTTC; CDR3 protein: CASSLGRRGYEQYF
clone size: .; D gene: .; J gene: TRBJ2-7; V gene: TRBV15; CDR3 DNA: TGTGCCACCAGCAGAGATCGGGCGGGATCAACCTACGAGCAGTACTTC; CDR3 protein: CATSRDRAGSTYEQYF
clone size: once; D gene: TRBD1; J gene: TRBJ1-1; V gene: TRBV4-1; CDR3 DNA: TGCGCCAGCAGCCAGACAGGGCTCGCGAACACTGAAGCTTTCTTT; CDR3 protein: CASSQTGLANTEAFF
clone size: .; D gene: TRBD1; J gene: TRBJ2-7; V gene: TRBV5-1; CDR3 DNA: TGCGCCAGCAGCTTGGATTCACAGGGGTTTTCCTACGAGCAGTACTTC; CDR3 protein: CASSLDSQGFSYEQYF